The T cell receptor (beta chain) described here comes from a study of cytomegalovirus exposure and HLA in healthy donors. This clone showed up just a few times. This CDR3 has 14 residues. CDR1 and CDR2 (germline): SEHNR, FQNEAQ (reference sequence). Trimming left V 0 bases short and J 0 bases short, with 5 bases between. The PCR was carried out with 60 Vbeta primers and 13 Jbeta primers. Using immunoSEQ multiplex PCR, the repertoire was profiled, and TCRdb retains in-frame clones only, with some absent. This table holds around 120,000 clones, approximately 80% found once. The clonotype comes from a girl aged 2 to 10 in good health and CMV-seronegative. Material: PBMCs. The chain uses TRBV7-9 and TRBJ1-1, with D uncertain. CDR3 sequence reads: CASSLAQLNTEAFF. CDR3 coding DNA: TGTGCCAGCAGCTTAGCACAGTTGAACACTGAAGCTTTCTTT.